This TCR beta chain was captured in a study of blood T cell repertoires in COVID-19. Original analysis: By means of reference gene primer amplification, nucleated cell counts were estimated. Some clones are missing from TCRdb's copy, which holds only in-frame ones; the method was immunoSEQ multiplex PCR. Clonal size and the V and J genes are those of that table, whereas D and trimming came from the DNA. This table has about 140,000 clones, roughly 82% appearing once. The V segment lost 1 base and the J segment 3 bases; nucleotides outside the gene matches: 9. Germline CDR1 reads SGHNT; CDR2 reads YYREEE (reference sequence). This CDR3 comprises 17 residues.

The sequence was collected from a man at least 80 years old with acute or convalescent COVID-19. Sequencing was carried out using peripheral blood. The chain has TRBV5-4 and TRBJ2-7; 11 bases agree with TRBD1. The CDR3 DNA reads as TGTGCCAGCAGCTTGCCCACCCCGGGACAGGGGGTCTACGAGCAGTACTTC. As protein: CASSLPTPGQGVYEQYF.